This T cell receptor (beta chain) was sequenced during a study of blood T cell repertoires in COVID-19. Overall study: The cDNA or gDNA used as material had been derived from T cells, B-cell-depleted T cells, or PBMCs.

With 3 bases clipped from V and 2 bases from J, the junction kept 6 bases outside the gene matches. The CDR3 contains 16 residues. Germline V gene sequence: CDR1 SGHTA, CDR2 FQGNSA. The table came from immunoSEQ multiplex PCR; TCRdb's copy has only in-frame clones and leaves some out. Of about 90,000 clones listed, around 85% were seen once; the top ten hold approximately 10%. Source material: peripheral blood. The clonotype was recovered from a woman aged 70-85 years with active or convalescent COVID-19. This rearrangement joins TRBV7-2 to TRBJ1-5; 8 bases are shared with TRBD1. This CDR3 reads CASSLQGTGGNQPQHF. The CDR3 DNA is TGTGCCAGCAGCTTGCAGGGGACAGGAGGCAATCAGCCCCAGCATTTT.